The next 26 T cell receptor beta chains were all read from a single sample in a study of T cells in lung cancer brain metastases. Clones were sequenced by immunoSEQ multiplex PCR, and TCRdb holds only the in-frame ones, with some missing. The repertoire includes about a thousand clones, around four fifths of them detected once, and 5% to 7% sits in the top ten. Sequenced material: tumor tissue from a brain metastasis. The receptors come from a woman in her seventies with non-small cell lung cancer that had spread to the brain.

The chain employs TRBV6-1 and TRBJ2-7; D unclear. CDR1 and CDR2 (germline): MNHNS, SASEGT. V was pared by 4 bases and J by 0 bases, with 13 bases between. The length of the CDR3 is 15 residues. The CDR3, as DNA: TGTGCCAGCAGTGCGATGGAAGCGAGCTCCTACGAGCAGTACTTC. It yields the protein CASSAMEASSYEQYF.

This clone occurred once. The chain has TRBV29-1 and TRBJ2-1; 11 bases map to TRBD2. Germline CDR1 SQVTM, CDR2 ANQGSEA. This CDR3 spans 14 amino acids. J was trimmed by 7 bases and V by 7 bases; bases with no gene match: 9. CDR3 sequence: CSARVVAGGNEQFF. CDR3 nucleotides: TGCAGCGCCCGAGTGGTAGCGGGAGGGAATGAGCAGTTCTTC.

This sequence joins TRBV7-3 and TRBJ2-7, with TRBD2 matching 15 bases. CDR3 length: 17 amino acids. Germline loops: CDR1 SGHTA, CDR2 FQGTGA. V dropped 2 bases and J dropped 9; count of bases not matched to a gene: 11. The CDR3 bases are TGTGCCAGCAGCTTAGGTGGGGGGACTAGCGGGAGGAAGGTGCAGTACTTC. It specifies CASSLGGGTSGRKVQYF.

The gene calls are TRBV30 and TRBJ2-1; D might be TRBD1 (6 bases). Germline-derived CDR1 and CDR2 are GTSNPN and SVGIG (reference sequence). The CDR3 consists of 12 residues. V dropped 3 bases and J dropped 6 bases, with 9 bases sitting between them. The CDR3 nucleotides are TGTGCCTGGAGCCTAGGGGGCAATGAGCAGTTCTTC. Translated, it gives CAWSLGGNEQFF.

The chain carries TRBV10-3 and TRBJ2-2; D remains unclear. Germline CDR1 is ENHRY and CDR2 is SYGVKD. V was clipped by 5 bases and J by 6 bases, with 13 bases between them. This CDR3 region has 14 residues. CDR3 amino acids: CAISSLPRPGELFF. As DNA, the CDR3 is TGTGCCATCAGTAGTCTCCCTCGGCCCGGGGAGCTGTTTTTT.

This chain uses TRBV6-5 with TRBJ2-2; D is undetermined. Germline V gene lookup returns CDR1 MNHEY and CDR2 SVGAGI. Trimming left V 4 bases short and J 1 base short, with 7 bases between. This CDR3 is 14 amino acids long. The CDR3 sequence: CASSSTENTGELFF. The CDR3 bases are TGTGCCAGCAGTTCAACCGAGAACACCGGGGAGCTGTTTTTT.

V usage is TRBV5-1 and J usage is TRBJ2-7; possible D gene TRBD1, 6 bases. Trimming left V 3 bases short and J 0 bases short, with 13 bases between. Germline lookup yields CDR1 SGHRS and CDR2 YFSETQ. The CDR3 is made up of 15 amino acids. CDR3 loop: CASSWDIGSSYEQYF. CDR3 coding DNA: TGCGCCAGCAGCTGGGACATTGGCAGCTCCTACGAGCAGTACTTC.

The CDR3 nucleotides read TGTGCCAGCAGCGTAGCGCAGGGGCCCACCGGGGAGCTGTTTTTT. Protein sequence: CASSVAQGPTGELFF. V and J are TRBV9 and TRBJ2-2; D perhaps matches TRBD1 (6 bases). This CDR3 comprises 15 residues. Trimming took off 0 bases at V and 4 bases at J, with 10 bases between the two ends. Germline lookup yields CDR1 SGDLS and CDR2 YYNGEE.

The CDR3 sequence is CASSSTVGGSGELFF. The CDR3 nucleotides are TGTGCCAGCAGCTCAACCGTCGGCGGATCCGGGGAGCTGTTTTTT. This chain links TRBV7-6 with TRBJ2-2; D call uncertain. The CDR3 extends over 15 amino acids. V shed 4 bases and J shed 6 bases, with 15 bases lying between them. CDR1 is SGHVS and CDR2 is FNYEAQ in the germline V gene.

The V and J genes are TRBV6-5 and TRBJ1-3, with D unresolved. V gave up 0 bases and J gave up 0 bases, with 3 bases separating them. Germline V gene lookup returns CDR1 MNHEY and CDR2 SVGAGI. This CDR3 contains 14 residues. In nucleotides, the CDR3 is TGTGCCAGCAGTTACTCCCGCTCTGGAAACACCATATATTTT. Amino acid sequence: CASSYSRSGNTIYF.

The chain is built from TRBV5-1 and TRBJ1-6, with D possibly matching TRBD1 (6 bases). The V gene's germline CDR1 is SGHRS and CDR2 YFSETQ. Trimming removed 0 bases at V and 6 bases at J, with 10 bases between. The length of the CDR3 is 15 residues. The CDR3 spells CASSLVTGGNSPLHF. For the CDR3, the DNA is TGCGCCAGCAGCTTGGTGACAGGTGGTAATTCACCCCTCCACTTT.

Here the CDR3 DNA reads TGTGCCAGCAGCTCACAACAGGGGTTTGGAAACACCATATATTTT. It encodes CASSSQQGFGNTIYF. The V and J genes are TRBV5-4 and TRBJ1-3, with 7 bases fitting TRBD1. From germline, CDR1 is SGHNT and CDR2 YYREEE (reference sequence). This CDR3 spans 15 amino acids. V was pared by 3 bases and J by 3 bases, with 6 bases of the junction left unmatched.

The chain joins TRBV10-3 to TRBJ2-7; D not resolved. Germline V CDR1 and CDR2: ENHRY, SYGVKD. Deletions cut 6 bases from V and 6 bases from J, with 21 bases between. This CDR3 is 15 amino acids long. DNA of the CDR3: TGTGCCATCAGCCTCGGGTGGTCCGGAAACGGCGAGCAGTACTTC. This sequence encodes CAISLGWSGNGEQYF.

The chain carries TRBV29-1 and TRBJ2-1; D may be TRBD2 (6 bases). Germline V CDR1 and CDR2: SQVTM, ANQGSEA. This CDR3 is 12 amino acids long. V was shortened by 4 bases and J by 9 bases, with 13 bases between the two germline ends. The CDR3 DNA reads TGCAGCGTTGGTGCCGGGGGTGGTGAGCAGTTCTTC. It encodes CSVGAGGGEQFF.

This clone has only a few counts. V and J are TRBV6-5 and TRBJ1-6, with 7 nucleotides matching TRBD1. This CDR3 contains 14 residues. The trim removed 10 bases at V and 6 bases at J, leaving 9 bases unmatched. The V gene's germline CDR1 is MNHEY and CDR2 SVGAGI. The CDR3 bases are TGTGCCACTACCAGGACAGGCTCTAATTCACCCCTCCACTTT. Translated: CATTRTGSNSPLHF.

The V call is TRBV18, the J call TRBJ2-3; the match to TRBD2 covers 14 bases. Losses at the gene ends were 3 bases for V and 4 bases for J; bases not matched to a gene: 6. CDR1 KGHSH and CDR2 LQKENI come from the germline V gene. This CDR3 is 17 amino acids long. The CDR3 is CASSPRLAGGPSDTQYF. DNA for the CDR3: TGTGCCAGCTCACCTCGACTAGCGGGAGGGCCCTCAGATACGCAGTATTTT.

The genes are TRBV6-1 and TRBJ2-3; D gene uncertain. The length of the CDR3 is 13 residues. The germline V and J ends were trimmed by 6 bases and 4 bases, with 11 bases remaining between them. Germline CDR1 and CDR2: MNHNS and SASEGT. The CDR3 DNA reads as TGTGCCAGCAGCGTTGGTCCGGCAGATACGCAGTATTTT. As protein: CASSVGPADTQYF.

The genes are TRBV19 and TRBJ2-4; 7 bases map to TRBD1. Germline V gene lookup returns CDR1 LNHDA and CDR2 SQIVND (reference sequence). The CDR3 runs to 14 residues. V shed 10 bases, J shed 4 bases, and the junction held 10 bases outside the gene matches. CDR3 coding DNA: TGTGCCACCCTACAAGTGGGACAGAAAAACATTCAGTACTTC. Translation gives CATLQVGQKNIQYF.

The genes are TRBV6-5 and TRBJ1-5, with TRBD1 as a possible D gene (5 bases). The length of the CDR3 is 16 residues. The germline CDR1 and CDR2 sequences are MNHEY and SVGAGI. The ends were cut back, 0 bases at V and 6 bases at J, with 15 bases in the middle. The CDR3 here is CASSYSIPGAGQPQHF. DNA of the CDR3: TGTGCCAGCAGTTACTCGATCCCCGGGGCGGGTCAGCCCCAGCATTTT.

For the CDR3, the DNA is TGTGCCAGTAAGAACAGGGCGGGAACTGAAGCTTTCTTT. The encoded protein is CASKNRAGTEAFF. The V gene is TRBV19, the J gene TRBJ1-1, with D possibly matching TRBD1 (6 bases). The CDR3 totals 13 residues. In germline, CDR1 is LNHDA, CDR2 SQIVND (reference sequence). V gave up 7 bases and J gave up 5 bases, with 14 bases separating them.

The rearrangement joins TRBV9 to TRBJ2-2; 10 bases are shared with TRBD2. The CDR3 totals 18 residues. V shed 4 bases and J 0 bases; nucleotides not matched to a gene: 9. Germline V gene sequence: CDR1 SGDLS, CDR2 YYNGEE. In DNA, the CDR3 is TGTGCCAGCAGCCTTGGACTAGCGGCAAAAACGAACACCGGGGAGCTGTTTTTT. It is translated as CASSLGLAAKTNTGELFF.

The J gene is TRBJ2-2, the V gene TRBV19, with D possibly TRBD1 on 6 matching bases. This CDR3 comprises 16 residues. Per germline, CDR1 LNHDA and CDR2 SQIVND (reference sequence). V was clipped by 1 base and J by 1 base, with 10 bases between them. The CDR3, as DNA: TGTGCCAGTAGTATAGGGACAGTTAGGAACACCGGGGAGCTGTTTTTT. Translating gives CASSIGTVRNTGELFF.

V gene TRBV30 combines with J gene TRBJ1-5; D ambiguous. V was pared by 5 bases and J by 5 bases, with 13 bases between. The CDR3 runs to 13 residues. The germline V gene has CDR1 GTSNPN and CDR2 SVGIG (reference sequence). The CDR3 here is CAWAEGPHQPQHF. The CDR3 nucleotides read TGTGCCTGGGCGGAGGGCCCACATCAGCCCCAGCATTTT. Full variable domain (rest looked up from reference TRBV30 and TRBJ1-5): SQTIHQWPATLVQPVGSPLSLECTVEGTSNPNLYWYRQAAGRGLQLLFYSVGIGQISSEVPQNLSASRPQDRQFILSSKKLLLSDSGFYLCAWAEGPHQPQHFGDGTRLSIL.

The chain employs TRBV5-5 and TRBJ2-3; 9 bases are a match to TRBD2. V shed 4 bases, J shed 3 bases, and the junction held 6 bases outside the gene matches. The V gene's germline CDR1 is SGHKS and CDR2 YYEKEE (reference sequence). CDR3 size: 15 residues. CDR3 amino acids: CASSLQREVTDTQYF. The CDR3 bases are TGTGCCAGCAGCCTCCAGCGGGAGGTGACAGATACGCAGTATTTT.

The chain uses TRBV19 and TRBJ1-1; 8 bases map to TRBD1. CDR1 LNHDA and CDR2 SQIVND come from the germline V gene (reference sequence). The CDR3 is 14 amino acids. The ends lost 3 bases at V and 1 base at J; junction bases unmatched: 1. As DNA, the CDR3 is TGTGCCAGTAGTATCGGGACAGGGAACACTGAAGCTTTCTTT. It translates to CASSIGTGNTEAFF. Combining the CDR3 with reference TRBV19 and TRBJ1-1 gives the whole variable domain DGGITQSPKYLFRKEGQNVTLSCEQNLNHDAMYWYRQDPGQGLRLIYYSQIVNDFQKGDIAEGYSVSREKKESFPLTVTSAQKNPTAFYLCASSIGTGNTEAFFGQGTRLTVV.

The gene calls are TRBV5-8 and TRBJ1-2; D remains unclear. The germline V gene has CDR1 SGHTS and CDR2 YDEGEE. CDR3 size: 13 residues. Trimming shortened V by 0 bases and J by 6 bases, and 9 bases separated the two germline ends. The CDR3 sequence is CASSLGGTDGYTF. The CDR3 coding sequence is TGTGCCAGCAGCTTGGGGGGTACGGATGGCTACACCTTC.